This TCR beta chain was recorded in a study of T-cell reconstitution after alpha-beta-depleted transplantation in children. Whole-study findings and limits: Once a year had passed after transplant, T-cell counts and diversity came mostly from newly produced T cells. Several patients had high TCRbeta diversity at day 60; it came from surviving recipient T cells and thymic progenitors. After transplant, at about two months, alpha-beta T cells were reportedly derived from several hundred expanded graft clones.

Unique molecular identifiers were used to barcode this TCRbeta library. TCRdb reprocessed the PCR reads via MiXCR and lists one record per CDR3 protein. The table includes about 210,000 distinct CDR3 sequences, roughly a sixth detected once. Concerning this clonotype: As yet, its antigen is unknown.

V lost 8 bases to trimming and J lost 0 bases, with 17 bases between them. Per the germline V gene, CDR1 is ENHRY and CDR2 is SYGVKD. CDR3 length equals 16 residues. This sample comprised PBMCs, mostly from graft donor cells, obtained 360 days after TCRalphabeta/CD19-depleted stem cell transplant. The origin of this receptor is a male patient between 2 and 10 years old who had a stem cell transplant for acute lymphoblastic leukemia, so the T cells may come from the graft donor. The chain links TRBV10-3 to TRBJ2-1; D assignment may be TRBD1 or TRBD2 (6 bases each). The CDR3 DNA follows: TGTGCCATCTCCCAAACCCGGGGGCCCTCCTACAATGAGCAGTTCTTC. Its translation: CAISQTRGPSYNEQFF.